This TCR beta chain was captured in a study of T cell clones after liver transplantation. Study-wide background: Post-transplant blood was tracked for graft-donor-reactive T cell clones identified in a pre-transplant mixed lymphocyte reaction. Pre-transplant mixed lymphocyte reactions yielded third-party-reactive TCRbeta sequences as comparators for graft-donor-reactive sequences. Apart from three HCV-positive recipients, transplants were for non-autoimmune, non-viral reasons. Findings of the study overall: Circulating graft-donor-reactive CD4 TCRbeta sequences fell significantly post-transplant in most of the 8 subjects.

Germline V CDR1 and CDR2: DFQATT, SNEGSKA (reference sequence). V shed 0 bases and J shed 7 bases, with 1 base lying between them. There are 10 residues in the CDR3. Produced via immunoSEQ multiplex PCR; TCRdb's table is partial and in-frame only. Of around 51,000 clones in the sample, about 86% are singletons; the top ten hold approximately 15%. This clone has more than one count but fewer than ten. Its antigen is not known. Distinct nucleotide sequences in the sample also encode this CDR3. This specimen consisted of CD8+ T cells from blood, obtained 12 months after liver transplant. This clonotype originated in a human patient who received a liver transplant. T cells may partly derive from the graft donor. V usage is TRBV20-1 and J usage is TRBJ2-1, with D hard to call. CDR3 nucleotides: TGCAGTGCTAGAGATAATGAGCAGTTCTTC. Translation: CSARDNEQFF.